One sample yielded the 27 T cell receptor beta chains listed below, sequenced in a study of CD8+ T cells in alopecia areata. Following RNA extraction, reverse transcription yielded cDNA that acted as the sequencing template. Method: immunoSEQ multiplex PCR; TCRdb's copy keeps in-frame clones and lacks some. The data show 200,000 or so clones, about 62% seen once. Treatment: oral pan-JAK inhibitor, 5-10 mg twice daily. The source was CD4+ T cells sorted from blood, collected at week 24, from a patient treated with tofacitinib. The receptors originated from a human donor with alopecia areata.

The chain combines TRBV6-5 with TRBJ1-2; 7 nucleotides match TRBD1. With V trimmed by 4 bases and J by 0 bases, 2 bases remained unmatched. Germline loops: CDR1 MNHEY, CDR2 SVGAGI. The CDR3 is made up of 14 amino acids. CDR3 nucleotides: TGTGCCAGCAGTTTGGGACAGCCTAACTATGGCTACACCTTC. It is translated as CASSLGQPNYGYTF.

J is TRBJ2-5 and V is TRBV30; 7 bases are shared with TRBD1. V gave up 5 bases and J gave up 5 bases; unmatched junction bases: 11. In germline, CDR1 is GTSNPN, CDR2 SVGIG (reference sequence). The CDR3 contains 14 residues. CDR3 DNA sequence: TGTGCCTGGGGCGGACAGGCGGCTGCGGAGACCCAGTACTTC. Its translation is CAWGGQAAAETQYF.

The V gene is TRBV5-5, the J gene TRBJ2-1; D gene unclear. The germline V gene encodes CDR1 SGHKS and CDR2 YYEKEE (reference sequence). Trimming left V 3 bases short and J 9 bases short, with 10 bases between. The length of the CDR3 is 12 residues. CDR3: CASSYLVSEQFF. For the CDR3, the DNA is TGTGCCAGCAGCTACCTCGTGAGTGAGCAGTTCTTC.

The rearrangement joins TRBV5-1 to TRBJ1-4; TRBD1 matches 10 bases. CDR1 is SGHRS and CDR2 is YFSETQ in the germline V gene. The V and J ends lost 4 bases and 0 bases, in that order; junction bases with no gene match: 12. The CDR3 loop spans 19 amino acids. The chain's CDR3 is CASSEPGGDRGATNEKLFF. In nucleotides, the CDR3 is TGCGCCAGCAGCGAACCGGGTGGGGACAGGGGCGCAACTAATGAAAAACTGTTTTTT.

This clone came up once. The genes are TRBV9 and TRBJ2-2; D gene unclear. CDR1 is SGDLS, CDR2 YYNGEE, per germline. This CDR3 spans 13 amino acids. V dropped 1 base and J dropped 2 bases, with 3 bases sitting between them. CDR3 protein: CASSVRNTGELFF. DNA for the CDR3: TGTGCCAGCAGCGTACGCAACACCGGGGAGCTGTTTTTT.

The chain recombines TRBV10-3 with TRBJ1-5, with D uncertain. Trimming left V 11 bases short and J 1 base short, with 9 bases between. This CDR3 is built from 12 residues. The germline CDR1 and CDR2 sequences are ENHRY and SYGVKD. The CDR3 here is CASSESNQPQHF. CDR3 nucleotides: TGTGCCTCCAGTGAGAGCAATCAGCCCCAGCATTTT.

CDR3 bases: TGTGCCACCAGCGACGACAGGGCGTATGGCTACACCTTC. This encodes CATSDDRAYGYTF. The chain uses TRBV15 and TRBJ1-2, with 7 bases lining up with TRBD1. Germline V gene sequence: CDR1 LNHNV, CDR2 YYDKDF (reference sequence). V was clipped by 5 bases and J by 5 bases; unmatched bases: 5. The CDR3 extends over 13 amino acids. Full variable domain (rest looked up from reference TRBV15 and TRBJ1-2): DAMVIQNPRYQVTQFGKPVTLSCSQTLNHNVMYWYQQKSSQAPKLLFHYYDKDFNNEADTPDNFQSRRPNTSFCFLDIRSPGLGDTAMYLCATSDDRAYGYTFGSGTRLTVV.

The V and J genes are TRBV2 and TRBJ1-4; TRBD1 aligns across 10 bases. The CDR3 has 16 residues. Unmatched junction bases numbered 10, after V lost 6 bases and J lost 6 bases. Germline assignment: CDR1 SNHLY and CDR2 FYNNEI. The DNA for the CDR3 is TGTGCCAGCAGCCCTATGACAGGGGGCGGCGATGAAAAACTGTTTTTT. Its translation: CASSPMTGGGDEKLFF.

This clone appeared a few times. Additional DNA sequences in this sample encode the identical CDR3. The chain employs TRBV5-4 and TRBJ1-5; D is perhaps TRBD1 (6 bases). Germline V CDR1 and CDR2: SGHNT, YYREEE (reference sequence). V was clipped by 1 base and J by 0 bases, with 8 bases between them. The CDR3 sequence is 15 residues long. Here the CDR3 reads CASSLKGDSNQPQHF. In nucleotides, the CDR3 is TGTGCCAGCAGCTTGAAGGGGGATAGCAATCAGCCCCAGCATTTT. The full variable domain, its missing parts supplied by reference TRBV5-4 and TRBJ1-5, is ETGVTQSPTHLIKTRGQQVTLRCSSQSGHNTVSWYQQALGQGPQFIFQYYREEENGRGNFPPRFSGLQFPNYSSELNVNALELDDSALYLCASSLKGDSNQPQHFGDGTRLSIL.

The chain employs TRBV30 and TRBJ2-3; D is unclear. The V end was cut by 2 bases, the J end by 3 bases, with 9 bases between. Germline loops: CDR1 GTSNPN, CDR2 SVGIG (reference sequence). This CDR3 is built from 13 residues. The chain's CDR3 is CAWSFVSTDTQYF. The CDR3 DNA reads TGTGCCTGGAGTTTTGTGTCTACAGATACGCAGTATTTT. The entire variable domain, with the rest obtained from reference TRBV30 and TRBJ2-3, is as follows: SQTIHQWPATLVQPVGSPLSLECTVEGTSNPNLYWYRQAAGRGLQLLFYSVGIGQISSEVPQNLSASRPQDRQFILSSKKLLLSDSGFYLCAWSFVSTDTQYFGPGTRLTVL.

There are a few counts of this clone. This sequence joins TRBV14 and TRBJ2-3; 10 positions agree with TRBD2. The J segment lost 5 bases and the V segment lost 0 bases, leaving 8 bases of the junction unmatched. Looked up from germline, CDR1 is SGHDN and CDR2 is FVKESK. CDR3 length: 17 residues. In DNA form, the CDR3 reads TGTGCCAGCAGCCAAGATCTCCTAGCGGGAGCCATAGATACGCAGTATTTT. Its translation is CASSQDLLAGAIDTQYF.

The rearrangement uses TRBV30 and TRBJ2-7, with 7 bases that match TRBD2. Trimming took 1 base from V and 4 from J; bases not matched to a gene: 7. This CDR3 spans 14 amino acids. The germline gives CDR1 GTSNPN, CDR2 SVGIG (reference sequence). The CDR3 sequence is CAWSGVAGLYEQYF. As DNA, the CDR3 is TGTGCCTGGAGTGGGGTAGCGGGCCTATACGAGCAGTACTTC.

The V and J genes are TRBV25-1 and TRBJ2-5; no definite D call. The germline V and J ends were trimmed by 2 bases and 3 bases, with 16 bases remaining between them. Per germline, CDR1 MGHDK and CDR2 SYGVNS. The CDR3 sequence is 16 residues long. In DNA, the CDR3 is TGTGCCAGCAGTGAACCCCTACAGCCACTAAAAGAGACCCAGTACTTC. It yields the protein CASSEPLQPLKETQYF.

V and J are TRBV4-1 and TRBJ2-4, with TRBD2 identical over 8 bases. CDR1 is MGHRA and CDR2 is YSYEKL in the germline V gene. This CDR3 contains 17 residues. V shed 4 bases and J 6 bases; nucleotides not matched to a gene: 14. The CDR3, as DNA: TGCGCCAGCAGCCGGGGGGGGCTAGTGCTAGCGGGAAACATTCAGTACTTC. Its protein is CASSRGGLVLAGNIQYF.

The V and J genes are TRBV6-1 and TRBJ2-7, with 10 bases identical to TRBD2. The CDR3 loop spans 13 amino acids. The ends lost 2 bases at V and 9 bases at J; junction bases unmatched: 4. The germline CDR1 and CDR2 sequences are MNHNS and SASEGT. The CDR3 DNA follows: TGTGCCAGCAGTGAACTAGCGGGGGAAGCGCAGTACTTC. Encoded protein: CASSELAGEAQYF.

The J gene is TRBJ2-3, the V gene TRBV29-1; unclear D gene. CDR1 is SQVTM and CDR2 is ANQGSEA in the germline V gene. This CDR3 comprises 13 residues. V was trimmed by 5 bases and J by 0 bases, leaving 9 bases between them. The CDR3 loop reads CSVNGLSTDTQYF. The DNA for the CDR3 is TGCAGCGTTAACGGCCTCAGCACAGATACGCAGTATTTT.

At least ten counts were recorded for this clone. This sample also contains other DNA sequences that code for the same CDR3. V and J are TRBV28 and TRBJ1-1; D is possibly TRBD1 (6 bases). V lost 3 bases and J lost 4, with 9 bases in between. Per the germline V gene, CDR1 is MDHEN and CDR2 is SYDVKM. The CDR3 is 13 amino acids. CDR3 in DNA: TGTGCCAGCAGTTTTAGGGGGGGCACTGAAGCTTTCTTT. It encodes CASSFRGGTEAFF.

This clone has only one observation. Other DNA sequences in this specimen translate into the identical CDR3. V usage is TRBV7-2 and J usage is TRBJ1-2; possible D gene TRBD1, 5 bases. The V end was cut by 1 base, the J end by 3 bases, with 9 bases between. From germline, CDR1 is SGHTA and CDR2 FQGNSA. The CDR3 extends over 14 amino acids. The CDR3: CASSLVGGDYGYTF. The CDR3 DNA follows: TGTGCCAGCAGCTTAGTTGGGGGGGACTATGGCTACACCTTC.

The chain carries TRBV29-1 and TRBJ2-5; TRBD1 is a possible D gene (5 bases). V was shortened by 3 bases and J by 4 bases, with 6 bases between the two germline ends. The CDR3 runs to 11 residues. The germline gives CDR1 SQVTM, CDR2 ANQGSEA. The CDR3 region is CSVDDRETQYF. The CDR3 region has the DNA TGCAGCGTTGATGACAGAGAGACCCAGTACTTC.

The genes are TRBV9 and TRBJ2-2, with D maybe TRBD1 (6 bases). V lost 6 bases and J 5 bases, leaving 20 bases between the germline ends. CDR3 length equals 16 residues. Germline CDR1 reads SGDLS; CDR2 reads YYNGEE. This CDR3 is CASTLEGEWGTGELFF. The CDR3 bases are TGTGCCAGCACCCTCGAGGGGGAATGGGGAACCGGGGAGCTGTTTTTT.

V usage is TRBV2 and J usage is TRBJ2-4; D possibly corresponds to TRBD1 (7 bases). V lost 6 bases, J lost 12 bases, and 12 bases lay in between. The V gene's germline CDR1 is SNHLY and CDR2 FYNNEI. The CDR3 is 11 amino acids. The CDR3 DNA follows: TGTGCCAGCAGCCAGGGGGGAGATCAGTACTTC. Translation: CASSQGGDQYF.

Written as DNA, the CDR3 is TGTGCCAGCAGCTTGGGACTAGCGGTCGGAAGCGAGCAGTACTTC. Its protein product is CASSLGLAVGSEQYF. This chain uses TRBV2 with TRBJ2-7; 11 bases align to TRBD2. Per the germline V gene, CDR1 is SNHLY and CDR2 is FYNNEI. J gave up 6 bases and V 6 bases, and 10 bases lay outside the gene matches. The CDR3 is 15 residues long.

The rearrangement uses TRBV6-5 and TRBJ1-2; D might be TRBD1 (5 bases). The V gene's germline CDR1 is MNHEY and CDR2 SVGAGI. The CDR3 consists of 12 residues. Trimming shortened V by 6 bases and J by 7 bases, and 12 bases separated the two germline ends. As DNA, the CDR3 is TGTGCCAGCAGCCAGCAAGGGGTTGGCTACACCTTC. Translating gives CASSQQGVGYTF.

V is TRBV29-1 and J is TRBJ1-4; D might be TRBD1 (6 bases). Germline CDR1 and CDR2: SQVTM and ANQGSEA. The ends were cut back, 7 bases at V and 4 bases at J, with 10 bases in the middle. The CDR3 contains 12 residues. This CDR3 reads CSAGADNEKLFF. In DNA form, the CDR3 reads TGCAGCGCGGGGGCAGATAATGAAAAACTGTTTTTT.

The chain combines TRBV20-1 with TRBJ2-7; no reliable D call. V was cut by 4 bases and J by 4 bases, with 5 bases left in between. Germline values: CDR1 DFQATT, CDR2 SNEGSKA (reference sequence). The CDR3 runs to 10 residues. The CDR3 DNA sequence: TGCAGTGCTACTGTTTACGAGCAGTACTTC. Its translation is CSATVYEQYF.

The V call is TRBV6-6, the J call TRBJ2-7, with 7 positions matching TRBD1. Germline loops: CDR1 MNHNY, CDR2 SVGAGI (reference sequence). The V segment lost 5 bases and the J segment 4 bases; nucleotides outside the gene matches: 8. This CDR3 is 14 amino acids long. CDR3 sequence reads: CASSNLKTGYEQYF. DNA of the CDR3: TGTGCCAGCAGTAACCTTAAGACAGGGTACGAGCAGTACTTC.

The chain joins TRBV4-3 to TRBJ1-1; tentative D call: TRBD1 (5 bases). The CDR3 has 15 amino acids. Looked up from germline, CDR1 is LGHNA and CDR2 is YSLEER. Trimming cost V 3 bases and J 1 base, with 12 bases left between them. The CDR3 is CASSQDDRTNTEAFF. DNA of the CDR3: TGCGCCAGCAGCCAGGATGACAGAACGAACACTGAAGCTTTCTTT.